One and the same sample provided the 17 T cell receptor beta chains below, sequenced in a study of T cells in Graves' hyperthyroidism and ophthalmopathy. Researchers took RNA transcripts and amplified the TCR beta CDR3 regions from them. With the HTBI primer set, the TCR CDR3 went through a first round of RT-PCR. TCRdb used MiXCR to reprocess the multiplex PCR reads, holding one entry per CDR3 protein. The sample has about half a million distinct CDR3 sequences, 20% to 25% seen once. Sequences were obtained from blood. These receptors originate from a woman aged 70-85 years with Graves' ophthalmopathy.

This clonotype appeared many times. The chain recombines TRBV11-2 with TRBJ2-3, with 11 bases matching TRBD2. V gave up 5 bases and J gave up 4 bases; unmatched junction bases: 11. The CDR3 runs 17 residues. Germline assignment: CDR1 SGHAT and CDR2 FQNNGV. CDR3 sequence reads: CASSARLSGRGSDTQYF. The CDR3 bases are TGTGCCAGCAGCGCGCGGCTTAGCGGGAGGGGCTCAGATACGCAGTATTTT.

The V gene is TRBV5-1, the J gene TRBJ1-1, with TRBD1 matching 7 bases. Germline CDR1 is SGHRS and CDR2 is YFSETQ. The V segment lost 5 bases and the J segment 3 bases; nucleotides outside the gene matches: 7. The CDR3 length is 14 residues. DNA for the CDR3: TGCGCCAGCAGAACAGGGGTAACGGACACTGAAGCTTTCTTT. Translation gives CASRTGVTDTEAFF.

A few counts support this clonotype. This chain connects TRBV9 to TRBJ2-1; no clear D. Germline V gene data show CDR1 as SGDLS and CDR2 as YYNGEE. Trimming removed 7 bases at V and 4 bases at J, with 18 bases between. This CDR3 has 15 residues. In DNA, the CDR3 is TGTGCCAGCTACCTGGGGTTGGGATGGTACAATGAGCAGTTCTTC. This gives the protein CASYLGLGWYNEQFF.

This clonotype has a count of ten or more. This rearrangement joins TRBV28 to TRBJ1-1, with 8 nucleotides matching TRBD1. The germline gives CDR1 MDHEN, CDR2 SYDVKM. This CDR3 has 13 residues. The ends lost 6 bases at V and 4 bases at J; junction bases unmatched: 4. CDR3 protein: CASRDRVVTEAFF. CDR3 DNA: TGTGCCAGCAGGGACAGGGTAGTCACTGAAGCTTTCTTT.

This sequence joins TRBV30 and TRBJ2-2; 10 nucleotides line up with TRBD1. This CDR3 region has 14 residues. With V trimmed by 2 bases and J by 8 bases, 5 bases remained unmatched. Germline CDR1 is GTSNPN and CDR2 is SVGIG (reference sequence). CDR3 in DNA: TGTGCCTGGAGTAGGACAGGGGGATTAGGGGAGCTGTTTTTT. This gives the protein CAWSRTGGLGELFF.

This clonotype has more than one count but fewer than ten. The rearrangement links TRBV9 to TRBJ1-1, with a possible D match to TRBD1 (5 bases). Germline V gene data show CDR1 as SGDLS and CDR2 as YYNGEE. V lost 6 bases, J lost 0 bases, and 27 bases lay in between. This CDR3 comprises 19 residues. The CDR3 DNA is TGTGCCAGCACCATAGGCCCAGGACACTCCTGGGGCATGAACACTGAAGCTTTCTTT. It codes for CASTIGPGHSWGMNTEAFF.

The chain recombines TRBV6-5 with TRBJ1-2; 7 bases agree with TRBD1. From germline, CDR1 is MNHEY and CDR2 SVGAGI. The CDR3 consists of 16 residues. J gave up 1 base and V 2 bases, and 7 bases lay outside the gene matches. The CDR3 region has the DNA TGTGCCAGCAGTTACACTTCGACAGGGTATAACTATGGCTACACCTTC. Its protein is CASSYTSTGYNYGYTF.

The DNA of the CDR3 is TGTGCCAGTGGGACAGGGCCCCCGAACACTGAAGCTTTCTTT. Its protein is CASGTGPPNTEAFF. The chain carries TRBV19 and TRBJ1-1; TRBD1 matches at 9 bases. CDR1 is LNHDA, CDR2 SQIVND, per germline (reference sequence). Trimming removed 8 bases from V and 1 base from J; junction bases left unmatched: 5. This CDR3 has 14 residues.

This clonotype was seen only a few times. The chain couples TRBV5-1 to TRBJ2-3, with D hard to call. Trimming took off 0 bases at V and 0 bases at J, with 8 bases between the two ends. Germline V gene data show CDR1 as SGHRS and CDR2 as YFSETQ. The length of the CDR3 is 15 residues. The CDR3 reads CASSLEGHSTDTQYF. In DNA form, the CDR3 reads TGCGCCAGCAGCTTGGAGGGCCATAGCACAGATACGCAGTATTTT.

The rearrangement links TRBV6-1 to TRBJ1-2, with 8 bases that match TRBD1. This CDR3 contains 16 residues. V lost 8 bases, J lost 2 bases, and 13 bases stayed unmatched. Germline V CDR1 and CDR2: MNHNS, SASEGT. As DNA, the CDR3 is TGTGCCAGCTGGGGTCAGGGGGCAGGACAAAACTATGGCTACACCTTC. Its protein product is CASWGQGAGQNYGYTF.

This clonotype has ten or more counts. V gene TRBV7-6 combines with J gene TRBJ2-3; 11 positions agree with TRBD1. The germline V gene encodes CDR1 SGHVS and CDR2 FNYEAQ. The CDR3 extends over 16 amino acids. Trimming removed 8 bases from V and 3 bases from J; junction bases left unmatched: 10. The CDR3 sequence is CASGPGTGGKTDTQYF. The DNA of the CDR3 is TGTGCCAGCGGGCCCGGGACAGGGGGTAAAACAGATACGCAGTATTTT. The variable domain in full, completed from reference TRBV7-6 and TRBJ2-3, reads GAGVSQSPRYKVTKRGQDVALRCDPISGHVSLYWYRQALGQGPEFLTYFNYEAQQDKSGLPNDRFSAERPEGSISTLTIQRTEQRDSAMYRCASGPGTGGKTDTQYFGPGTRLTVL.

The genes are TRBV9 and TRBJ2-1; 13 bases agree with TRBD2. The J segment lost 8 bases and the V segment lost 4 bases, leaving 6 bases of the junction unmatched. The germline gives CDR1 SGDLS, CDR2 YYNGEE. The CDR3 is made up of 15 amino acids. CDR3 in amino acids: CASSPTSGRAHEQFF. The CDR3 coding sequence is TGTGCCAGCAGCCCTACTAGCGGGAGGGCCCATGAGCAGTTCTTC.

This clonotype was detected only a few times. The chain links TRBV7-2 to TRBJ1-4; D is undetermined. The length of the CDR3 is 15 residues. Looked up from germline, CDR1 is SGHTA and CDR2 is FQGNSA. V gave up 5 bases and J gave up 11 bases, with 21 bases separating them. Here the CDR3 reads CASSPPGVGSVKLFF. The CDR3 nucleotides are TGTGCCAGCAGCCCCCCGGGAGTTGGCTCGGTTAAACTGTTTTTT.

The sample holds many counts of this clonotype. The V call is TRBV6-1, the J call TRBJ2-3, with D possibly TRBD2 on 5 matching bases. CDR3 length equals 16 residues. Germline V lookup: CDR1 MNHNS, CDR2 SASEGT. Trimming stripped 3 bases from V and 0 bases from J, with 13 bases between. In DNA, the CDR3 is TGTGCCAGCAGTGACGTACGGGGTACCAGCACAGATACGCAGTATTTT. Its protein is CASSDVRGTSTDTQYF.

The rearrangement joins TRBV4-1 to TRBJ2-2; D is tentatively TRBD1 or TRBD2 (7 bases each). CDR3 length: 19 residues. V was cut by 4 bases and J by 3 bases, with 24 bases left in between. CDR1 and CDR2 (germline): MGHRA, YSYEKL. CDR3 residues: CASSLRLTRQGGDTGELFF. As DNA, the CDR3 is TGCGCCAGCAGCCTTCGGCTGACTAGACAGGGAGGGGACACCGGGGAGCTGTTTTTT.

The sample holds many counts of this clonotype. This sequence joins TRBV12-3 or TRBV12-4 and TRBJ2-2, with D maybe TRBD1 (5 bases). The CDR3 contains 14 residues. Between the trimmed V and J ends, which lost 3 bases and 2 bases, there was a span of 7 bases. The CDR3 is CASSLQGNTGELFF. In nucleotides, the CDR3 is TGTGCCAGCAGTTTGCAGGGAAACACCGGGGAGCTGTTTTTT.

This sequence joins TRBV20-1 and TRBJ2-3; TRBD2 matches at 9 bases. Germline CDR1 reads DFQATT; CDR2 reads SNEGSKA (reference sequence). The CDR3 covers 15 residues. Trimming at V came to 5 bases and at J to 8 bases, leaving 14 bases not matched to a gene. As DNA, the CDR3 is TGCAGTGCTGGCGAGGGACTAGCACCGGGAAGTACGCAGTATTTT. Its protein is CSAGEGLAPGSTQYF.